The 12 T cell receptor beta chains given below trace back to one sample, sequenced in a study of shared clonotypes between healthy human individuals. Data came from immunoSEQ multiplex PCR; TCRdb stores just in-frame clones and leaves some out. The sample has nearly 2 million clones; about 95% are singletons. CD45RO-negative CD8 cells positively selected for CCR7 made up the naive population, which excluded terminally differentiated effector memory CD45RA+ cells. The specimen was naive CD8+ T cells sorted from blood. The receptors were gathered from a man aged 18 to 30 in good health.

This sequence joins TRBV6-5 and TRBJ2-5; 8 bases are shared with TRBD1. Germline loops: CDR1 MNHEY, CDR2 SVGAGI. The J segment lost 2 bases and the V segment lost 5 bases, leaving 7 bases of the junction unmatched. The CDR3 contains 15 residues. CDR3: CASSNTGGVQETQYF. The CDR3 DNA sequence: TGTGCCAGCAGTAATACAGGGGGAGTTCAAGAGACCCAGTACTTC.

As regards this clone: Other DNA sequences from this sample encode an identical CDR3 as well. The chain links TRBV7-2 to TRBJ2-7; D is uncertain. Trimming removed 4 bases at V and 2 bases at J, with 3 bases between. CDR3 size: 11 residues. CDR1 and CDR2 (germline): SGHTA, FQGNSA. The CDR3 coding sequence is TGTGCCAGCAGCTCTCCCTACGAGCAGTACTTC. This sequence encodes CASSSPYEQYF.

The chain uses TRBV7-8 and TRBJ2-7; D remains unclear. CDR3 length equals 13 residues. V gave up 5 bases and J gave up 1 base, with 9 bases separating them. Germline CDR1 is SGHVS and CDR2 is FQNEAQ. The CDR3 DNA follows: TGTGCCAGCAGCCGTCCTGCATCCTACGAGCAGTACTTC. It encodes CASSRPASYEQYF.

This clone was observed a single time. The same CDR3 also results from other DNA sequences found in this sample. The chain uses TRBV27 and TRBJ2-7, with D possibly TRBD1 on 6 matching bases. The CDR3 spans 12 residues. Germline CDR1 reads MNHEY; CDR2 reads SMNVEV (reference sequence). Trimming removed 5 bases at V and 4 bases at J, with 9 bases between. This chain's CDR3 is CASSLTGYEQYF. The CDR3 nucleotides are TGTGCCAGCAGTCTAACAGGGTACGAGCAGTACTTC.

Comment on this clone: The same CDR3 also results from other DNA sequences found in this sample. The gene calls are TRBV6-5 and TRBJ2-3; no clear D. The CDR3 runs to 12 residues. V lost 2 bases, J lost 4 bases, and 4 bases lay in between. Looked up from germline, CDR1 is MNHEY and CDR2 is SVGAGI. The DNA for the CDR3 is TGTGCCAGCAGTTACGGTTCAGATACGCAGTATTTT. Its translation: CASSYGSDTQYF.

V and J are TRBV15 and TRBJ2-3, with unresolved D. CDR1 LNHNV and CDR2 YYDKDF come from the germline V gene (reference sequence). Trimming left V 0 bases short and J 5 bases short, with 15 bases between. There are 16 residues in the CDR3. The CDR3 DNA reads TGTGCCACCAGCAGAGATGCCCTAGGGTTAGGAGATACGCAGTATTTT. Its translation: CATSRDALGLGDTQYF.

Here the CDR3 DNA reads TGTGCCAGCAGTTTCCATAATGAAAAACTGTTTTTT. Protein sequence: CASSFHNEKLFF. This chain connects TRBV28 to TRBJ1-4; D remains unclear. Germline V gene data show CDR1 as MDHEN and CDR2 as SYDVKM. This CDR3 comprises 12 residues. Trimming left V 3 bases short and J 4 bases short, with 3 bases between.

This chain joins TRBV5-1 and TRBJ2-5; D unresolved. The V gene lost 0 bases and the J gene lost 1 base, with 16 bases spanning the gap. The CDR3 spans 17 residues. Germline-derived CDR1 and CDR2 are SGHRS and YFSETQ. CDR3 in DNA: TGCGCCAGCAGCTTGGGAGCCGCATCGGTCCCCCAAGAGACCCAGTACTTC. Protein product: CASSLGAASVPQETQYF.

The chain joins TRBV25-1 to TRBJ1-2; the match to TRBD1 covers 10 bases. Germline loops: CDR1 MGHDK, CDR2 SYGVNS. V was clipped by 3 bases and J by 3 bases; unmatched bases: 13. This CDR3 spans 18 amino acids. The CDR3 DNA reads TGTGCCAGCAGTGATTTGGGGACAGGGGCGCCTCTGGACTATGGCTACACCTTC. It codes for CASSDLGTGAPLDYGYTF.

The CDR3, as DNA: TGTGCCAGCAGCCCTTCGACCCTCTCGGAGCAGTTCTTC. Protein product: CASSPSTLSEQFF. The rearrangement links TRBV9 to TRBJ2-1; D ambiguous. The V gene lost 4 bases and the J gene lost 10 bases, with 15 bases spanning the gap. CDR3 length: 13 residues. CDR1 is SGDLS, CDR2 YYNGEE, per germline.

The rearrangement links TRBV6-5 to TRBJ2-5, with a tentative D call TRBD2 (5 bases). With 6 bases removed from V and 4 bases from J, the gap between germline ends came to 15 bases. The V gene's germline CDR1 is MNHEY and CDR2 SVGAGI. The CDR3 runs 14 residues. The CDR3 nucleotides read TGTGCCAGCAGAAAACGGGGTCCACGAGAGACCCAGTACTTC. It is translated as CASRKRGPRETQYF.

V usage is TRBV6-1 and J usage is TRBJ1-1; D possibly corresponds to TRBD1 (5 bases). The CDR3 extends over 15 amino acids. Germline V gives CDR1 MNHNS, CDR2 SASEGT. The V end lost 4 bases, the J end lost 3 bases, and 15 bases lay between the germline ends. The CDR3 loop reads CASSVGEGIHTEAFF. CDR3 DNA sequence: TGTGCCAGCAGTGTTGGGGAGGGGATCCACACTGAAGCTTTCTTT.